The next 22 T cell receptor beta chains were all read from a single sample in a study of blood T cell repertoires in COVID-19. Here immunoSEQ multiplex PCR was the method, and the copy in TCRdb shows in-frame clones only, minus some. The sample includes a few hundred thousand clones, 80% to 90% of them seen just once. What was sequenced was PBMCs or T cells enriched from blood (not recorded which). All receptors come from a woman between 40 and 50 years old with acute COVID-19.

This chain links TRBV6-5 with TRBJ2-5; D call uncertain. The length of the CDR3 is 13 residues. V was shortened by 4 bases and J by 4 bases, with 10 bases between the two germline ends. Germline lookup yields CDR1 MNHEY and CDR2 SVGAGI. The CDR3 reads CASSLRVGETQYF. DNA for the CDR3: TGTGCCAGCAGTTTAAGAGTTGGAGAGACCCAGTACTTC.

The chain joins TRBV27 to TRBJ1-2; 9 bases line up with TRBD1. Germline assignment: CDR1 MNHEY and CDR2 SMNVEV (reference sequence). V shed 5 bases and J 2 bases; nucleotides not matched to a gene: 6. CDR3 length: 15 amino acids. CDR3 protein: CASSPPGTGNYGYTF. The DNA of the CDR3 is TGTGCCAGCAGTCCCCCCGGGACAGGGAACTATGGCTACACCTTC.

The chain recombines TRBV7-3 with TRBJ2-3; tentatively, D is TRBD1 (6 bases). Germline loops: CDR1 SGHTA, CDR2 FQGTGA. CDR3 size: 15 residues. Trimming took 3 bases from V and 0 from J, leaving 10 bases between them. CDR3 sequence reads: CASSLLGGSTDTQYF. Written as DNA, the CDR3 is TGTGCCAGCAGCTTGCTAGGGGGTAGCACAGATACGCAGTATTTT.

V is TRBV11-3 and J is TRBJ2-3; 13 positions match TRBD2. V lost 3 bases, J lost 3 bases, and 0 bases stayed unmatched. Germline-derived CDR1 and CDR2 are SGHNT and YENEEA. The CDR3 loop spans 15 amino acids. This CDR3 is CASSLTSGRTDTQYF. The CDR3 DNA reads as TGTGCCAGCAGCTTGACTAGCGGGAGGACAGATACGCAGTATTTT.

CDR3 in amino acids: CASSPAQGHSLYF. The CDR3 DNA follows: TGCGCCAGCAGCCCGGCGCAGGGCCACTCACTGTACTTC. This chain joins TRBV4-1 and TRBJ2-7; the D gene is possibly TRBD1 (5 bases). V lost 4 bases and J lost 12, with 19 bases in between. This CDR3 is 13 amino acids long. Germline V gene lookup returns CDR1 MGHRA and CDR2 YSYEKL.

In nucleotides, the CDR3 is TGTGCCAGTAGTATACCCCCTTTTAGCGGGAGGGCCCAGACCGGGGAGCTGTTTTTT. Translating gives CASSIPPFSGRAQTGELFF. V is TRBV19 and J is TRBJ2-2, with 11 bases lining up with TRBD2. With V trimmed by 2 bases and J by 5 bases, 13 bases remained unmatched. The CDR3 consists of 19 residues. CDR1 and CDR2 (germline): LNHDA, SQIVND (reference sequence). Variable domain in full (rest from reference TRBV19 and TRBJ2-2): DGGITQSPKYLFRKEGQNVTLSCEQNLNHDAMYWYRQDPGQGLRLIYYSQIVNDFQKGDIAEGYSVSREKKESFPLTVTSAQKNPTAFYLCASSIPPFSGRAQTGELFFGEGSRLTVL.

In its sample, this clone was seen a few times. The chain has TRBV7-8 and TRBJ2-3; 8 nucleotides match TRBD2. Germline V gives CDR1 SGHVS, CDR2 FQNEAQ. The CDR3 loop spans 14 amino acids. The V segment lost 6 bases and the J segment 2 bases; nucleotides outside the gene matches: 4. The CDR3 region is CASSLLAATDTQYF. In DNA, the CDR3 is TGTGCCAGCAGTTTACTAGCGGCCACAGATACGCAGTATTTT.

This rearrangement joins TRBV19 to TRBJ2-7; 7 bases match TRBD2. This CDR3 is 13 amino acids long. Germline V gene sequence: CDR1 LNHDA, CDR2 SQIVND (reference sequence). The ends lost 8 bases at V and 2 bases at J; junction bases unmatched: 6. The CDR3 is CASRSSGTYEQYF. DNA for the CDR3: TGTGCCAGTCGTTCTAGCGGTACCTACGAGCAGTACTTC.

V gene TRBV9 combines with J gene TRBJ2-3; 9 nucleotides align to TRBD1. The trim removed 5 bases at V and 4 bases at J, leaving 5 bases unmatched. Germline V gene data show CDR1 as SGDLS and CDR2 as YYNGEE. This CDR3 spans 14 amino acids. The CDR3 DNA is TGTGCCAGCAGGGGACAGGGAGGGGCAGATACGCAGTATTTT. Protein sequence: CASRGQGGADTQYF.

A note on this clone: One end of the junction does not line up with germline, which may come from a read error. This chain uses TRBV19 with TRBJ1-3; D perhaps matches TRBD1 (5 bases). The CDR3 is 13 residues long. Germline CDR1 LNHDA, CDR2 SQIVND (reference sequence). The CDR3 sequence is CASSVDQGNTIYF. As DNA, the CDR3 is TGTGCCAGTAGTGTAGACCAGGGCAACACCATATATTTT.

CDR3 loop: CASSPYRGGGETQYF. The CDR3 DNA follows: TGTGCCAGCAGTCCCTACAGGGGCGGAGGAGAGACCCAGTACTTC. The rearrangement joins TRBV6-2 or TRBV6-3 to TRBJ2-5, with 7 bases lining up with TRBD1. Germline trimming cut 5 bases from V and 4 bases from J; bases unmatched to any gene: 10. Germline-derived CDR1 and CDR2 are MNHEY and SVGEGT. CDR3 length: 15 amino acids.

The chain combines TRBV11-2 with TRBJ2-1, with 13 bases fitting TRBD2. V trimming: 3 bases; J trimming: 7 bases; junction bases outside the gene matches: 0. The CDR3 spans 14 residues. Germline CDR1 reads SGHAT; CDR2 reads FQNNGV. CDR3 loop: CASSLTSGRNEQFF. In DNA form, the CDR3 reads TGTGCCAGCAGCTTGACTAGCGGGAGGAATGAGCAGTTCTTC.

The J gene is TRBJ1-5, the V gene TRBV7-2; 7 bases fit TRBD1. Looked up from germline, CDR1 is SGHTA and CDR2 is FQGNSA. This CDR3 comprises 15 residues. The V gene end was trimmed by 1 base and the J gene end by 3 bases; junction bases not matched to a gene: 3. The CDR3 is CASSLGRGNNQPQHF. DNA for the CDR3: TGTGCCAGCAGCTTAGGCAGGGGGAACAATCAGCCCCAGCATTTT. Drawing the rest from reference TRBV7-2 and TRBJ1-5, the complete variable domain is GAGVSQSPSNKVTEKGKDVELRCDPISGHTALYWYRQSLGQGLEFLIYFQGNSAPDKSGLPSDRFSAERTGGSVSTLTIQRTQQEDSAVYLCASSLGRGNNQPQHFGDGTRLSIL.

The chain employs TRBV2 and TRBJ2-1; D is undetermined. V was shortened by 4 bases and J by 2 bases, with 9 bases between the two germline ends. Per germline, CDR1 SNHLY and CDR2 FYNNEI. The length of the CDR3 is 14 residues. CDR3 sequence (DNA): TGTGCCAGCAGTGTAAGTACAGCCTACAATGAGCAGTTCTTC. Translating it yields CASSVSTAYNEQFF.

CDR3 protein: CASSRQTVEQYF. The CDR3 coding sequence is TGTGCCAGCAGCCGGCAGACAGTCGAGCAGTACTTC. This chain connects TRBV14 to TRBJ2-7, with D possibly matching TRBD1 (5 bases). V was pared by 4 bases and J by 6 bases, with 10 bases between. CDR1 is SGHDN and CDR2 is FVKESK in the germline V gene. The CDR3 consists of 12 residues.

The chain couples TRBV9 to TRBJ2-1, with TRBD2 matching over 12 bases. The trim removed 5 bases at V and 10 bases at J, leaving 7 bases unmatched. Germline CDR1 reads SGDLS; CDR2 reads YYNGEE. CDR3 length equals 14 residues. This chain's CDR3 is CASSSTSGRREQFF. The CDR3 DNA reads TGTGCCAGCAGTTCGACTAGCGGGAGAAGGGAGCAGTTCTTC.

This clone was found a few times. The chain carries TRBV18 and TRBJ1-1; 7 bases line up with TRBD1. Looked up from germline, CDR1 is KGHSH and CDR2 is LQKENI. This CDR3 spans 13 amino acids. Trimming at V came to 6 bases and at J to 7 bases, leaving 8 bases not matched to a gene. The CDR3 here is CASSPGQTREAFF. DNA of the CDR3: TGTGCCAGCTCCCCGGGACAGACCCGTGAAGCTTTCTTT.

The gene calls are TRBV12-3 or TRBV12-4 and TRBJ1-3; TRBD1 matches at 10 bases. The CDR3 sequence is 13 residues long. V shed 6 bases, J shed 7 bases, and the junction held 3 bases outside the gene matches. CDR3 region: CASSPGQGNTIYF. CDR3 bases: TGTGCCAGCAGCCCGGGACAGGGGAACACCATATATTTT.

This chain joins TRBV28 and TRBJ2-7; TRBD2 matches 14 bases. This CDR3 spans 17 amino acids. The germline V gene encodes CDR1 MDHEN and CDR2 SYDVKM. V dropped 5 bases and J dropped 5; count of bases not matched to a gene: 11. The CDR3 region has the DNA TGTGCCAGCAGTCAGGGACTAGCGGGAGTCCGTTTGGACGAGCAGTACTTC. Amino acids: CASSQGLAGVRLDEQYF. The full variable domain, in which reference TRBV28 and TRBJ2-7 provide the parts outside the CDR3, is DVKVTQSSRYLVKRTGEKVFLECVQDMDHENMFWYRQDPGLGLRLIYFSYDVKMKEKGDIPEGYSVSREKKERFSLILESASTNQTSMYLCASSQGLAGVRLDEQYFGPGTRLTVT.

This clone occurred a few times. The chain joins TRBV7-3 to TRBJ2-6, with D perhaps TRBD1 (6 bases). The CDR3 runs 17 residues. The germline V gene has CDR1 SGHTA and CDR2 FQGTGA. With 0 bases removed from V and 4 bases from J, the gap between germline ends came to 13 bases. CDR3 region: CASSLTGAAAGANVLTF. CDR3 in DNA: TGTGCCAGCAGCTTAACGGGGGCCGCCGCCGGGGCCAACGTCCTGACTTTC.

J is TRBJ2-3 and V is TRBV2; possibly TRBD1 for D (6 bases). Germline CDR1 is SNHLY and CDR2 is FYNNEI. The CDR3 totals 15 residues. The V end was cut by 6 bases, the J end by 2 bases, with 15 bases between. Written as DNA, the CDR3 is TGTGCCAGCAGACGGGACACAGCCTCCACAGATACGCAGTATTTT. It yields the protein CASRRDTASTDTQYF.

J is TRBJ1-2 and V is TRBV13; D perhaps matches TRBD1 (5 bases). The V and J ends lost 3 bases and 4 bases respectively, with 18 bases between them. The CDR3 is made up of 16 amino acids. Germline loops: CDR1 PRHDT, CDR2 FYEKMQ (reference sequence). This CDR3 reads CASSFWEGQATYGYTF. CDR3 coding DNA: TGTGCCAGCAGCTTCTGGGAGGGGCAGGCGACCTATGGCTACACCTTC.